This is a list of T cell receptor beta chains from one sample in a study of blood T cells in healthy people across ages. A single record per CDR3 protein comes from TCRdb applying MiXCR to the 5' RACE reads. The sample consists of approximately 800,000 distinct CDR3 sequences, about 25% of them appearing once. These data also featured in a second study, about T cells of mothers and their children.

The sample taken for sequencing was blood. The source of these receptors is a boy under 18 in good health. Both conserved end residues are part of each CDR3. Fields, in order: D gene, J gene, clone size, V gene, CDR3 protein, CDR3 DNA. D genes are given only for firm matches. Not all rows give a size; the values are once, few, many and, for expanded clones, a class.

TRBD2	TRBJ2-3	-	TRBV2	CASRTSGGSWGTDTQYF	TGTGCCAGCAGGACTAGCGGGGGGTCGTGGGGCACAGATACGCAGTATTTT
-	TRBJ1-4	-	TRBV10-3	CAISERENEELFF	TGTGCCATCAGTGAGAGGGAAAATGAAGAACTGTTTTTT
TRBD1	TRBJ2-3	few	TRBV9	CASSMQGAPDTDTQYF	TGTGCCAGCAGCATGCAGGGGGCCCCGGACACAGATACGCAGTATTTT
TRBD1	TRBJ2-1	few	TRBV7-3	CASSSAGTGHHEQFF	TGTGCCAGCAGCTCCGCCGGGACAGGGCACCATGAGCAGTTCTTC
TRBD2	TRBJ2-7	few	TRBV7-2	CASSLAVGTSGSSRSFEQYF	TGTGCCAGCAGCTTAGCGGTGGGGACTAGCGGGAGTTCCAGGAGTTTCGAGCAGTACTTC
TRBD1	TRBJ1-2	-	TRBV24-1	CATSEDRDYGYTF	TGTGCCACCAGTGAAGACAGGGACTATGGCTACACCTTC
TRBD2	TRBJ2-1	-	TRBV29-1	CSVGSGAGGPQYNEQFF	TGCAGCGTTGGGTCCGGGGCGGGAGGGCCCCAATACAATGAGCAGTTCTTC
-	TRBJ2-7	few	TRBV4-3	CASSQDWGRMYEQYF	TGCGCCAGCAGCCAAGATTGGGGCAGGATGTACGAGCAGTACTTC
TRBD2	TRBJ2-5	-	TRBV4-2	CASSQSERETETQYF	TGTGCCAGCAGCCAATCCGAGCGGGAGACGGAGACCCAGTACTTC
-	TRBJ2-7	few	TRBV29-1	CSVEEREAETYEQYF	TGCAGCGTTGAAGAGCGTGAAGCCGAGACCTACGAGCAGTACTTC
-	TRBJ1-2	few	TRBV28	CASSRQGNRESGYTF	TGTGCCAGCAGTCGCCAGGGGAACAGGGAGTCTGGCTACACCTTC
-	TRBJ2-7	-	TRBV6-2/TRBV6-3	CASMKVGSGSYEQYF	TGTGCCAGCATGAAGGTTGGTAGTGGGTCCTACGAGCAGTACTTC
-	TRBJ2-1	few	TRBV18	CASSPRLYNEQFF	TGTGCCAGCTCACCACGACTATACAATGAGCAGTTCTTC